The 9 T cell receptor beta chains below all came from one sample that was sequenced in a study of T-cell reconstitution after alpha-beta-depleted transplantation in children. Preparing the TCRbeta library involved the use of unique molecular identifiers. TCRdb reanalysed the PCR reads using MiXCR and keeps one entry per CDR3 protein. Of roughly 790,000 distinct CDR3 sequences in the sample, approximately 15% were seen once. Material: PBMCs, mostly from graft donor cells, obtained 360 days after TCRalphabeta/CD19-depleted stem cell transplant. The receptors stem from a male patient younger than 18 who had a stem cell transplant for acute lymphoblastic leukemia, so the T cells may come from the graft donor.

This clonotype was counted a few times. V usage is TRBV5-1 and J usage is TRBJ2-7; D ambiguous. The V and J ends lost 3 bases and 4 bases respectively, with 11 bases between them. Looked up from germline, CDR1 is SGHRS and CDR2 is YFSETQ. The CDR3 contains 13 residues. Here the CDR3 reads CASSSSQRYEQYF. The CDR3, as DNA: TGCGCCAGCAGCTCCTCCCAGCGATACGAGCAGTACTTC.

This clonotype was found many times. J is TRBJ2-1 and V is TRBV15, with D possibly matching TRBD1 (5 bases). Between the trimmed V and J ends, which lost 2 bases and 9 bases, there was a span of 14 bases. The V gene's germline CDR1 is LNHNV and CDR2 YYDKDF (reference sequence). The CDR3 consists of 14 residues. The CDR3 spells CATSRPDSRGEQFF. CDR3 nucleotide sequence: TGTGCCACCAGCAGACCTGACTCTAGGGGTGAGCAGTTCTTC.

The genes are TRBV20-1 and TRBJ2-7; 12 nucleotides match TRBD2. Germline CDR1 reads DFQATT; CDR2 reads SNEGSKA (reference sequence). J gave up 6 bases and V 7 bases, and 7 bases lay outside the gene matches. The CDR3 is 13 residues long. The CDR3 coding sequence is TGCAGTGGGAGACTAGCGGGAGTTAGCGAGCAGTACTTC. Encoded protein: CSGRLAGVSEQYF.

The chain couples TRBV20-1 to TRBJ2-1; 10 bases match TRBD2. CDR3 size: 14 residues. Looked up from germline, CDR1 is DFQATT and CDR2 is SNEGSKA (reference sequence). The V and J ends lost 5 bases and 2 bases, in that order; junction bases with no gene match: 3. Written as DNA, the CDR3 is TGCAGTGCTTCTAGCGGGAGCACCTACAATGAGCAGTTCTTC. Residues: CSASSGSTYNEQFF.

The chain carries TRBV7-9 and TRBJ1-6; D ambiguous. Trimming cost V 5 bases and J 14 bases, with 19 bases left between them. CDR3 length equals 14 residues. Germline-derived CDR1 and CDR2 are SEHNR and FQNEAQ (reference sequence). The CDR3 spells CASSGDAVGRTLHF. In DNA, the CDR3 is TGTGCCAGCAGCGGGGATGCGGTGGGGAGAACCCTCCACTTT.

In DNA form, the CDR3 reads TGTGCCAGTAGTATTTTCGGCACCTCTGGGGCCAACGTCCTGACTTTC. Translated: CASSIFGTSGANVLTF. The V call is TRBV19, the J call TRBJ2-6; D uncertain. Per germline, CDR1 LNHDA and CDR2 SQIVND (reference sequence). V dropped 3 bases and J dropped 0 bases, with 9 bases sitting between them. The CDR3 is made up of 16 amino acids.

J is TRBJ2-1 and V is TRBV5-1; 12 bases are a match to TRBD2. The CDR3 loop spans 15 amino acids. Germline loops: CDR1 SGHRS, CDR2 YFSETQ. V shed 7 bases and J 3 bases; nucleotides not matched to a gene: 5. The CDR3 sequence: CASRTSGNDYNEQFF. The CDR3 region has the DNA TGCGCCAGCCGGACTAGCGGGAATGACTACAATGAGCAGTTCTTC. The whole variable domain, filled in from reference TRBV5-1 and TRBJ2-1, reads KAGVTQTPRYLIKTRGQQVTLSCSPISGHRSVSWYQQTPGQGLQFLFEYFSETQRNKGNFPGRFSGRQFSNSRSEMNVSTLELGDSALYLCASRTSGNDYNEQFFGPGTRLTVL.

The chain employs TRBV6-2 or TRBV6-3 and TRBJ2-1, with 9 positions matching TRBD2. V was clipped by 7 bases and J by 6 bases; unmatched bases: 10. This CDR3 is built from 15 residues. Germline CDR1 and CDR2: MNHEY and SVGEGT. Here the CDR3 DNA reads TGTGCCAGCAATCTTAGCGGGAGCCGGGGCAATGAGCAGTTCTTC. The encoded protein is CASNLSGSRGNEQFF.

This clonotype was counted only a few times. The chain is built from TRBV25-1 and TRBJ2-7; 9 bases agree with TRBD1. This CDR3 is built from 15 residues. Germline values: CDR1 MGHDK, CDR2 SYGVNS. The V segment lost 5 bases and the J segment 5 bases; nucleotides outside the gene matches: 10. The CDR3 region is CASSRAGTGYDEQYF. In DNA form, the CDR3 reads TGTGCCAGCAGTAGGGCCGGGACAGGGTACGACGAGCAGTACTTC.